Listed below are T cell receptor beta chains from one sample, sequenced in a study of blood T cell repertoires in COVID-19. Generated by immunoSEQ multiplex PCR, the TCRdb table keeps only in-frame clones and is missing some. The sample yields roughly 23,000 clones, more than 85% seen once. Sequencing was carried out using peripheral blood. The source is an older woman with active COVID-19. Both conserved end residues are part of each CDR3. The order of the fields is D gene, clone size, J gene, V gene, CDR3 protein, CDR3 DNA. The D gene is left open where the match is weak. Clone size appears in some rows only: once, few, many, or a class for an expanded clone.

d_gene: .
abundance: .
j_gene: TRBJ1-1
v_gene: TRBV11-2
CDR3aa: CASSLYRNTEAFF
CDR3nt: TGTGCCAGCAGCTTATACAGGAACACTGAAGCTTTCTTT

d_gene: .
abundance: .
j_gene: TRBJ1-1
v_gene: TRBV9
CDR3aa: CASSVGFDAEAFF
CDR3nt: TGTGCCAGCAGCGTAGGGTTTGATGCGGAAGCTTTCTTT

d_gene: .
abundance: .
j_gene: TRBJ1-1
v_gene: TRBV5-1
CDR3aa: CASSEGTLNTEAFF
CDR3nt: TGCGCCAGCAGCGAAGGGACTTTGAACACTGAAGCTTTCTTT

d_gene: TRBD2
abundance: .
j_gene: TRBJ2-2
v_gene: TRBV4-3
CDR3aa: CASSQVMRGWLSGGELFF
CDR3nt: TGCGCCAGCAGCCAAGTGATGCGGGGGTGGCTTTCTGGCGGGGAGCTGTTTTTT

d_gene: TRBD1
abundance: .
j_gene: TRBJ1-4
v_gene: TRBV5-1
CDR3aa: CASSFGTVNEKLFF
CDR3nt: TGCGCCAGCAGCTTTGGGACAGTTAATGAAAAACTGTTTTTT

d_gene: TRBD1
abundance: .
j_gene: TRBJ1-2
v_gene: TRBV7-2
CDR3aa: CASSESTGSYGYTF
CDR3nt: TGTGCCAGCAGCGAATCGACAGGGTCCTATGGCTACACCTTC

d_gene: TRBD1
abundance: .
j_gene: TRBJ2-7
v_gene: TRBV6-5
CDR3aa: CASTPGQGTYEQYF
CDR3nt: TGTGCCAGCACGCCGGGACAGGGAACTTACGAGCAGTACTTC

d_gene: .
abundance: .
j_gene: TRBJ2-5
v_gene: TRBV10-3
CDR3aa: CAISNNPAGRETQYF
CDR3nt: TGTGCCATCTCCAACAACCCCGCAGGGAGGGAGACCCAGTACTTC

d_gene: .
abundance: .
j_gene: TRBJ1-2
v_gene: TRBV19
CDR3aa: CASSIGWQNYGYTF
CDR3nt: TGTGCCAGTAGTATAGGGTGGCAGAACTATGGCTACACCTTC

d_gene: .
abundance: .
j_gene: TRBJ1-1
v_gene: TRBV7-2
CDR3aa: CASSLQDFKMNTEAFF
CDR3nt: TGTGCCAGCAGCTTACAGGACTTTAAGATGAACACTGAAGCTTTCTTT

d_gene: .
abundance: .
j_gene: TRBJ1-3
v_gene: TRBV6-2/TRBV6-3
CDR3aa: CASSSYYRGSSGNTIYF
CDR3nt: TGTGCCAGCAGTTCCTACTACCGCGGGAGCTCTGGAAACACCATATATTTT

d_gene: TRBD2
abundance: .
j_gene: TRBJ2-1
v_gene: TRBV6-2/TRBV6-3
CDR3aa: CASSYSPSGVYNEQFF
CDR3nt: TGTGCCAGCAGTTACTCTCCTAGCGGGGTATACAATGAGCAGTTCTTC

d_gene: TRBD1
abundance: .
j_gene: TRBJ2-1
v_gene: TRBV19
CDR3aa: CASSVRDRGIEQFF
CDR3nt: TGTGCCAGTAGTGTCCGGGACAGGGGGATTGAGCAGTTCTTC

d_gene: TRBD1
abundance: .
j_gene: TRBJ2-7
v_gene: TRBV6-5
CDR3aa: CASRRQGASYEQYF
CDR3nt: TGTGCCAGCAGACGACAGGGGGCCTCCTACGAGCAGTACTTC

d_gene: .
abundance: .
j_gene: TRBJ2-1
v_gene: TRBV28
CDR3aa: CALRGTSSYNEQFF
CDR3nt: TGTGCCCTCAGGGGCACTAGCTCCTACAATGAGCAGTTCTTC

d_gene: .
abundance: .
j_gene: TRBJ2-1
v_gene: TRBV5-1
CDR3aa: CASSLGLAYNEQFF
CDR3nt: TGCGCCAGCAGCTTGGGACTAGCCTACAATGAGCAGTTCTTC

d_gene: .
abundance: .
j_gene: TRBJ1-1
v_gene: TRBV28
CDR3aa: CASSPRVNTEAFF
CDR3nt: TGTGCCAGCAGCCCGCGCGTAAACACTGAAGCTTTCTTT

d_gene: .
abundance: .
j_gene: TRBJ2-1
v_gene: TRBV4-3
CDR3aa: CASSQGGIGWSSYNEQFF
CDR3nt: TGCGCCAGCAGCCAAGGGGGCATAGGATGGAGCTCCTACAATGAGCAGTTCTTC

d_gene: .
abundance: .
j_gene: TRBJ1-6
v_gene: TRBV5-1
CDR3aa: CASSDATGGTSPLHF
CDR3nt: TGCGCCAGCAGCGATGCCACGGGCGGGACTTCACCCCTCCACTTT

d_gene: .
abundance: .
j_gene: TRBJ2-7
v_gene: TRBV5-5
CDR3aa: CASSLTGSYEQYF
CDR3nt: TGTGCCAGCAGCTTGACAGGATCCTACGAGCAGTACTTC

d_gene: TRBD1
abundance: .
j_gene: TRBJ1-1
v_gene: TRBV10-3
CDR3aa: CAIKTTGTNTEAFF
CDR3nt: TGTGCCATCAAAACGACAGGGACGAACACTGAAGCTTTCTTT

d_gene: .
abundance: .
j_gene: TRBJ1-5
v_gene: TRBV5-6
CDR3aa: CASSPSGSGQPQHF
CDR3nt: TGTGCCAGCAGCCCCTCAGGGTCAGGGCAGCCCCAGCATTTT

d_gene: TRBD1
abundance: .
j_gene: TRBJ1-6
v_gene: TRBV6-5
CDR3aa: CASKGQVYDSPLHF
CDR3nt: TGTGCCAGCAAGGGACAGGTCTATGATTCACCCCTCCACTTT

d_gene: TRBD2
abundance: .
j_gene: TRBJ2-5
v_gene: TRBV7-8
CDR3aa: CASSSGLAGELETQYF
CDR3nt: TGTGCCAGCAGCTCGGGACTAGCGGGAGAGTTAGAGACCCAGTACTTC

d_gene: TRBD1
abundance: .
j_gene: TRBJ1-1
v_gene: TRBV11-2
CDR3aa: CASSLTGVNTEAFF
CDR3nt: TGTGCCAGCAGCTTAACAGGGGTGAACACTGAAGCTTTCTTT

d_gene: .
abundance: .
j_gene: TRBJ2-7
v_gene: TRBV12-3/TRBV12-4
CDR3aa: CASSTTTYEQYF
CDR3nt: TGTGCCAGCAGTACGACAACCTACGAGCAGTACTTC

d_gene: TRBD1
abundance: .
j_gene: TRBJ2-7
v_gene: TRBV6-2/TRBV6-3
CDR3aa: CASSRSRGRTWEQYF
CDR3nt: TGTGCCAGCAGTCGCTCCAGGGGGCGCACGTGGGAGCAGTACTTC

d_gene: TRBD2
abundance: .
j_gene: TRBJ2-3
v_gene: TRBV28
CDR3aa: CASSQAGLAGGRVTQYF
CDR3nt: TGTGCCAGCAGTCAAGCGGGACTAGCGGGAGGGCGGGTCACGCAGTATTTT

d_gene: .
abundance: once
j_gene: TRBJ1-5
v_gene: TRBV15
CDR3aa: CATSRDLGQPQHF
CDR3nt: TGTGCCACCAGCAGAGATCTCGGTCAGCCCCAGCATTTT

d_gene: .
abundance: .
j_gene: TRBJ1-2
v_gene: TRBV5-4
CDR3aa: CASSSMVGGDYGYTF
CDR3nt: TGTGCCAGCAGCTCAATGGTAGGGGGGGACTATGGCTACACCTTC

d_gene: TRBD2
abundance: .
j_gene: TRBJ2-5
v_gene: TRBV7-9
CDR3aa: CASSQALAGETQYF
CDR3nt: TGTGCCAGCAGCCAAGCACTAGCGGGAGAGACCCAGTACTTC

d_gene: TRBD2
abundance: .
j_gene: TRBJ2-2
v_gene: TRBV4-2
CDR3aa: CASSQGIGRETGELFF
CDR3nt: TGTGCCAGCAGCCAAGGGATCGGGAGGGAGACCGGGGAGCTGTTTTTT

d_gene: .
abundance: .
j_gene: TRBJ2-3
v_gene: TRBV4-2
CDR3aa: CASSQAWDSLTDTQYF
CDR3nt: TGTGCCAGCAGCCAAGCCTGGGACTCCCTCACAGATACGCAGTATTTT

d_gene: .
abundance: .
j_gene: TRBJ1-4
v_gene: TRBV4-1
CDR3aa: CASSQPGGDEKLFF
CDR3nt: TGCGCCAGCAGCCAACCCGGGGGGGATGAAAAACTGTTTTTT

d_gene: TRBD2
abundance: .
j_gene: TRBJ2-3
v_gene: TRBV10-2
CDR3aa: CASSEGTRARATQYF
CDR3nt: TGCGCCAGCAGTGAGGGGACTAGAGCTAGGGCGACGCAGTATTTT

d_gene: .
abundance: .
j_gene: TRBJ1-5
v_gene: TRBV4-1
CDR3aa: CASSPETRSDQPQHF
CDR3nt: TGCGCCAGCAGCCCAGAGACCCGGAGCGATCAGCCCCAGCATTTT

d_gene: TRBD1
abundance: .
j_gene: TRBJ2-7
v_gene: TRBV7-2
CDR3aa: CASSSNFGTVNYEQYF
CDR3nt: TGTGCCAGCAGCTCAAATTTCGGGACAGTTAACTACGAGCAGTACTTC

d_gene: TRBD1
abundance: .
j_gene: TRBJ1-5
v_gene: TRBV15
CDR3aa: CATSRVRGRNQPQHF
CDR3nt: TGTGCCACCAGCAGAGTCAGGGGGAGGAATCAGCCCCAGCATTTT

d_gene: .
abundance: .
j_gene: TRBJ2-2
v_gene: TRBV15
CDR3aa: CATSGVTGIYTGELFF
CDR3nt: TGTGCCACCAGCGGGGTAACAGGGATCTACACCGGGGAGCTGTTTTTT

d_gene: .
abundance: .
j_gene: TRBJ1-5
v_gene: TRBV3-1/TRBV3-2
CDR3aa: CASSHGSGNNQPQHF
CDR3nt: TGTGCCAGCAGCCACGGATCGGGAAACAATCAGCCCCAGCATTTT

d_gene: .
abundance: .
j_gene: TRBJ2-1
v_gene: TRBV4-3
CDR3aa: CASSQAFQGYNEQFF
CDR3nt: TGCGCCAGCAGCCAAGCTTTCCAGGGCTACAATGAGCAGTTCTTC

d_gene: .
abundance: .
j_gene: TRBJ1-4
v_gene: TRBV7-8
CDR3aa: CASSLTWVAASSIGGEKLFF
CDR3nt: TGTGCCAGCAGCTTGACTTGGGTGGCGGCATCATCAATCGGAGGTGAAAAACTGTTTTTT

d_gene: TRBD1
abundance: .
j_gene: TRBJ2-7
v_gene: TRBV7-8
CDR3aa: CASSITGTGTYEQYF
CDR3nt: TGTGCCAGCAGCATAACCGGGACAGGAACCTACGAGCAGTACTTC

d_gene: TRBD1
abundance: .
j_gene: TRBJ1-1
v_gene: TRBV9
CDR3aa: CASSGGTVNTEAFF
CDR3nt: TGTGCCAGCAGCGGCGGGACAGTAAACACTGAAGCTTTCTTT

d_gene: TRBD1
abundance: .
j_gene: TRBJ1-2
v_gene: TRBV6-5
CDR3aa: CASRSDQGASGYTF
CDR3nt: TGTGCCAGCAGGTCAGACCAGGGGGCTAGTGGCTACACCTTC

d_gene: .
abundance: .
j_gene: TRBJ2-3
v_gene: TRBV11-3
CDR3aa: CASSLDRQGTQYF
CDR3nt: TGTGCCAGCAGCTTAGACCGGCAGGGGACGCAGTATTTT

d_gene: TRBD1
abundance: .
j_gene: TRBJ1-4
v_gene: TRBV28
CDR3aa: CASGALTGGQEKLFF
CDR3nt: TGTGCCAGCGGAGCTCTGACAGGGGGCCAAGAAAAACTGTTTTTT

d_gene: .
abundance: .
j_gene: TRBJ2-5
v_gene: TRBV19
CDR3aa: CASSIGGGQETQYF
CDR3nt: TGTGCCAGTAGTATAGGCGGCGGCCAAGAGACCCAGTACTTC

d_gene: TRBD1
abundance: .
j_gene: TRBJ2-5
v_gene: TRBV7-2
CDR3aa: CASSLVRTGLTYF
CDR3nt: TGTGCCAGCAGCTTAGTAAGGACAGGCCTTACGTACTTC

d_gene: .
abundance: once
j_gene: TRBJ1-4
v_gene: TRBV4-1
CDR3aa: CASTQGNRDQEKLFF
CDR3nt: TGCGCCAGCACCCAGGGCAACAGGGACCAGGAAAAACTGTTTTTT